Each of the 23 T cell receptor beta chains below was sequenced from the same sample in a study of T cell responses to AZD1222 COVID-19 vaccine. Produced via immunoSEQ multiplex PCR; TCRdb's table is partial and in-frame only. The data contain about 150,000 clones, approximately 89% of them singletons. The sequencing used peripheral blood, collected 28 days after the second AZD1222 dose. Receptors originate from an adult who received the AZD1222 COVID-19 vaccine.

This clone was detected once. The genes are TRBV4-2 and TRBJ2-1; unclear D gene. V was cut by 0 bases and J by 8 bases, with 5 bases left in between. This CDR3 region has 12 residues. CDR1 LGHNA and CDR2 YNFKEQ come from the germline V gene. CDR3 region: CASSQDRDEQFF. The CDR3 DNA is TGTGCCAGCAGCCAAGATAGGGATGAGCAGTTCTTC.

The genes are TRBV6-6 and TRBJ2-7; D remains ambiguous. The CDR3 has 12 residues. CDR1 MNHNY and CDR2 SVGAGI come from the germline V gene (reference sequence). V shed 5 bases and J shed 2 bases, with 7 bases lying between them. Written as DNA, the CDR3 is TGTGCCAGCAGTCCACAAGCCTACGAGCAGTACTTC. This gives the protein CASSPQAYEQYF.

The chain couples TRBV7-6 to TRBJ2-7; 8 nucleotides match TRBD2. V was clipped by 5 bases and J by 2 bases; unmatched bases: 11. CDR1 and CDR2 from the germline V gene are SGHVS and FNYEAQ. The CDR3 spans 16 residues. CDR3 DNA: TGTGCCAGCAGCCGTGCGGCGGGAGGCCAAGCCTACGAGCAGTACTTC. Translating it yields CASSRAAGGQAYEQYF.

This chain links TRBV7-7 with TRBJ2-1; D is unclear. Germline V gene lookup returns CDR1 SSHAT and CDR2 FNYEAQ (reference sequence). This CDR3 contains 15 residues. Trimming removed 5 bases at V and 3 bases at J, with 14 bases between. CDR3 protein: CASSPRSLNYNEQFF. CDR3 bases: TGTGCCAGCAGCCCCCGTAGCCTTAACTACAATGAGCAGTTCTTC.

The chain employs TRBV3-1 (or the pseudogene TRBV3-2) and TRBJ2-7; 8 bases line up with TRBD1. V dropped 1 base and J dropped 3; count of bases not matched to a gene: 2. The CDR3 has 14 amino acids. Per germline, CDR1 LGHDT and CDR2 YNNKEL (reference sequence). The CDR3 region is CASSQGQGSYEQYF. The CDR3 nucleotides are TGTGCCAGCAGCCAAGGACAGGGGAGCTACGAGCAGTACTTC.

The chain couples TRBV19 to TRBJ2-2; either TRBD1 or TRBD2 may fit D (5 bases each). This CDR3 has 16 residues. V dropped 2 bases and J dropped 6 bases, with 16 bases sitting between them. Germline V gene data show CDR1 as LNHDA and CDR2 as SQIVND (reference sequence). The CDR3 DNA reads TGTGCCAGTAGTATAAAACTGGCAGGGACCGCCGGGGAGCTGTTTTTT. Translated: CASSIKLAGTAGELFF.

This sequence joins TRBV4-2 and TRBJ2-6; either TRBD1 or TRBD2 may fit D (6 bases each). The CDR3 spans 17 residues. Trimming shortened V by 1 base and J by 1 base, and 11 bases separated the two germline ends. Per the germline V gene, CDR1 is LGHNA and CDR2 is YNFKEQ. The CDR3 DNA is TGTGCCAGCAGCCAAGCGGGGGCCCTTTCTGGGGCCAACGTCCTGACTTTC. It yields the protein CASSQAGALSGANVLTF.

The chain joins TRBV28 to TRBJ1-1; 10 bases fit TRBD1. V shed 6 bases and J 10 bases; nucleotides not matched to a gene: 5. Per the germline V gene, CDR1 is MDHEN and CDR2 is SYDVKM. The CDR3 is 12 residues long. For the CDR3, the DNA is TGTGCCAGCAGGACAGGGGGCTACGGAGCTTTCTTT. This encodes CASRTGGYGAFF. Filled out from reference TRBV28 and TRBJ1-1, the complete variable domain reads DVKVTQSSRYLVKRTGEKVFLECVQDMDHENMFWYRQDPGLGLRLIYFSYDVKMKEKGDIPEGYSVSREKKERFSLILESASTNQTSMYLCASRTGGYGAFFGQGTRLTVV.

This clone has a single count. The V call is TRBV2, the J call TRBJ2-2; possible D gene TRBD2, 5 bases. This CDR3 comprises 17 residues. Deletions cut 1 base from V and 5 bases from J, with 17 bases between. Germline assignment: CDR1 SNHLY and CDR2 FYNNEI. CDR3 residues: CASSEGLFRTGTGELFF. The CDR3 DNA is TGTGCCAGCAGTGAAGGGTTGTTCAGGACTGGGACCGGGGAGCTGTTTTTT.

V is TRBV7-9 and J is TRBJ1-2; 9 bases agree with TRBD1. This CDR3 spans 13 amino acids. Germline V gives CDR1 SEHNR, CDR2 FQNEAQ (reference sequence). The trim removed 8 bases at V and 7 bases at J, leaving 8 bases unmatched. CDR3 in amino acids: CASEGQGYVGYTF. In DNA, the CDR3 is TGTGCCAGCGAGGGACAGGGATACGTTGGCTACACCTTC.

This clone was counted a few times. The V gene is TRBV4-1, the J gene TRBJ2-7, with TRBD1 matching 10 bases. Germline V CDR1 and CDR2: MGHRA, YSYEKL. V lost 4 bases to trimming and J lost 3 bases; unmatched junction nucleotides: 15. The CDR3 is 18 amino acids. CDR3 sequence: CASSLPSRTGGKLYEQYF. DNA of the CDR3: TGCGCCAGCAGCCTACCTTCCCGGACAGGGGGGAAACTCTACGAGCAGTACTTC.

The V gene is TRBV7-2, the J gene TRBJ2-1, with 10 bases that match TRBD2. The CDR3 runs 17 residues. Germline CDR1 SGHTA, CDR2 FQGNSA. Germline trimming cut 0 bases from V and 5 bases from J; bases unmatched to any gene: 7. CDR3 amino acids: CASSLARRTSGNNEQFF. CDR3 nucleotides: TGTGCCAGCAGCTTAGCTCGCAGGACTAGCGGAAACAATGAGCAGTTCTTC.

The rearrangement links TRBV4-3 to TRBJ2-5; 13 nucleotides match TRBD2. The CDR3 spans 19 residues. The V gene end was trimmed by 0 bases and the J gene end by 1 base; junction bases not matched to a gene: 8. Germline CDR1 and CDR2: LGHNA and YSLEER. The CDR3 DNA reads TGCGCCAGCAGCCAAGAGTATGCGGGACTAGCGGGGATCCAAGAGACCCAGTACTTC. Protein product: CASSQEYAGLAGIQETQYF.

This clone came up once. The rearrangement links TRBV19 to TRBJ1-4; tentatively, D is TRBD1 (6 bases). V was trimmed by 10 bases and J by 5 bases, leaving 20 bases between them. The CDR3 is 15 amino acids. Germline assignment: CDR1 LNHDA and CDR2 SQIVND (reference sequence). CDR3 nucleotides: TGTGCCACCTCGACTTACAGGGCGACAAATGAAAAACTGTTTTTT. Translated: CATSTYRATNEKLFF.

This rearrangement joins TRBV4-3 to TRBJ2-7; 8 bases are a match to TRBD1. Germline CDR1 and CDR2: LGHNA and YSLEER. This CDR3 contains 14 residues. V dropped 4 bases and J dropped 2; count of bases not matched to a gene: 4. Written as DNA, the CDR3 is TGCGCCAGCAGCCCGCGGACAGGGCCCTACGAGCAGTACTTC. It translates to CASSPRTGPYEQYF.

The chain uses TRBV2 and TRBJ1-1; D gene unclear. The CDR3 consists of 12 residues. Deletions cut 8 bases from V and 4 bases from J, with 11 bases between. Germline V gene data show CDR1 as SNHLY and CDR2 as FYNNEI. For the CDR3, the DNA is TGTGCCAGCGGGTGGATAGGCACTGAAGCTTTCTTT. Protein: CASGWIGTEAFF.

The J gene is TRBJ1-1, the V gene TRBV18; D not resolved. Trimming cost V 3 bases and J 0 bases, with 11 bases left between them. CDR1 and CDR2 (germline): KGHSH, LQKENI. This CDR3 has 15 residues. In DNA form, the CDR3 reads TGTGCCAGCTCACCCGCTCTTGGGATGAACACTGAAGCTTTCTTT. This translates into CASSPALGMNTEAFF.

The V gene is TRBV19, the J gene TRBJ1-5; 9 bases are shared with TRBD1. J gave up 4 bases and V 9 bases, and 13 bases lay outside the gene matches. The CDR3 is 16 residues long. CDR1 is LNHDA, CDR2 SQIVND, per germline (reference sequence). CDR3 sequence: CASREPGQGLNQPQHF. As DNA, the CDR3 is TGTGCCAGCAGAGAACCGGGACAGGGCCTAAATCAGCCCCAGCATTTT. Full variable domain (remainder filled in from reference TRBV19 and TRBJ1-5): DGGITQSPKYLFRKEGQNVTLSCEQNLNHDAMYWYRQDPGQGLRLIYYSQIVNDFQKGDIAEGYSVSREKKESFPLTVTSAQKNPTAFYLCASREPGQGLNQPQHFGDGTRLSIL.

The genes are TRBV5-1 and TRBJ1-1; TRBD1 is a possible D gene (6 bases). CDR1 and CDR2 (germline): SGHRS, YFSETQ. The V and J ends lost 0 bases and 1 base respectively, with 19 bases between them. The CDR3 extends over 18 amino acids. The DNA for the CDR3 is TGCGCCAGCAGCTTGGCCTCCCGTGGGGGGCCCAGGAACACTGAAGCTTTCTTT. Translating gives CASSLASRGGPRNTEAFF. Based on the CDR3 plus reference TRBV5-1 and TRBJ1-1, the full variable domain is KAGVTQTPRYLIKTRGQQVTLSCSPISGHRSVSWYQQTPGQGLQFLFEYFSETQRNKGNFPGRFSGRQFSNSRSEMNVSTLELGDSALYLCASSLASRGGPRNTEAFFGQGTRLTVV.

The chain combines TRBV10-1 with TRBJ2-1; 10 nucleotides line up with TRBD1. CDR3 size: 15 residues. From germline, CDR1 is WNHNN and CDR2 SYGVQD (reference sequence). V dropped 5 bases and J dropped 6; count of bases not matched to a gene: 7. Written as DNA, the CDR3 is TGCGCCAGCAGTAGACGGGACAGGGGAACCAATGAGCAGTTCTTC. Protein product: CASSRRDRGTNEQFF.

J is TRBJ2-7 and V is TRBV7-9, with D perhaps matching TRBD1 (5 bases). The CDR3 covers 12 residues. V lost 4 bases and J 2 bases, leaving 6 bases between the germline ends. Germline V gives CDR1 SEHNR, CDR2 FQNEAQ (reference sequence). The DNA of the CDR3 is TGTGCCAGCAGCTGGACAACCTACGAGCAGTACTTC. Its protein is CASSWTTYEQYF.

This sequence joins TRBV6-6 and TRBJ1-2; D gene unclear. The germline gives CDR1 MNHNY, CDR2 SVGAGI (reference sequence). The CDR3 has 13 residues. Trimming stripped 7 bases from V and 4 bases from J, with 13 bases between. CDR3 residues: CASTPQAPYGYTF. The CDR3 nucleotides read TGTGCCAGCACCCCTCAGGCTCCCTATGGCTACACCTTC.

V is TRBV3-1 (or the pseudogene TRBV3-2) and J is TRBJ2-7; D is undetermined. With 3 bases removed from V and 2 bases from J, the gap between germline ends came to 11 bases. Germline assignment: CDR1 LGHDT and CDR2 YNNKEL (reference sequence). The CDR3 has 14 amino acids. As DNA, the CDR3 is TGTGCCAGCAGCCACGGAATCTACCCCTACGAGCAGTACTTC. Its protein is CASSHGIYPYEQYF.